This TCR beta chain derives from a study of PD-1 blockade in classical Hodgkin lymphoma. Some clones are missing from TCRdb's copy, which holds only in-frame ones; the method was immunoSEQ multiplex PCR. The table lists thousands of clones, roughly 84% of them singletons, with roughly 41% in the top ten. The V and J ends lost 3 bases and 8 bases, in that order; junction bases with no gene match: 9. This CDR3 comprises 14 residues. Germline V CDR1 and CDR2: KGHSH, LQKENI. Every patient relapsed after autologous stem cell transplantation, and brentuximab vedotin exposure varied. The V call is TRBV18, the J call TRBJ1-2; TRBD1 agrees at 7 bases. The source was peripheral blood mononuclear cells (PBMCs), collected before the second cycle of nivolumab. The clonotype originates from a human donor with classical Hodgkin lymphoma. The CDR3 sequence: CASSPLTGQGGYTF. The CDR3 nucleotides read TGTGCCAGCTCACCCCTGACAGGGCAGGGCGGCTACACCTTC. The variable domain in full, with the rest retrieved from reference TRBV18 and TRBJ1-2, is NAGVMQNPRHLVRRRGQEARLRCSPMKGHSHVYWYRQLPEEGLKFMVYLQKENIIDESGMPKERFSAEFPKEGPSILRIQQVVRGDSAAYFCASSPLTGQGGYTFGSGTRLTVV.